This TCR beta chain was documented in a study of identifying expanded T cells in peripheral blood. CDR1 is LNHNV, CDR2 YYDKDF, per germline (reference sequence). This CDR3 has 14 residues. The germline V and J ends were trimmed by 3 bases and 4 bases, with 12 bases remaining between them. Produced via immunoSEQ multiplex PCR; TCRdb's table is partial and in-frame only. The sample lists 50,000 to 70,000 clones; around 87% were seen once. The V call is TRBV15, the J call TRBJ1-2; tentative D call: TRBD1 (5 bases). The sample consisted of blood. The origin of this receptor is a person aged 18 to 69 in good health. CDR3 sequence: CATSSEGRGYGYTF. Here the CDR3 DNA reads TGTGCCACCAGCAGTGAGGGACGGGGCTATGGCTACACCTTC.